This paragraph covers one T cell receptor beta chain sequence. Its target is not known. Germline-derived CDR1 and CDR2 are SGHRS and YFSETQ. V gave up 0 bases and J gave up 6 bases, with 10 bases separating them. The CDR3 covers 14 residues. The library protocol tagged individual cDNA molecules with unique molecular identifiers. MiXCR was run by TCRdb on the 5' RACE reads, yielding one entry per CDR3 protein. The data contain about 61,000 distinct CDR3 sequences, less than 14% of them seen just once; the ten biggest clones take up roughly 1.7%. This sample was included in a study of early T cells in non-severe SARS-CoV-2 infection. The overall study: Sequenced material consisted of bulk RNA (from unsorted whole blood), and chains were unpaired. Study findings and constraints: CD4 and private specificities were missed by VDJdb matching, which favored anti-spike CD8 responses.

The clonotype comes from an adult who was a healthcare worker with PCR-confirmed SARS-CoV-2 infection or an uninfected control (not recorded which). V and J are TRBV5-1 and TRBJ2-1; D unresolved. The specimen sequenced was whole blood. DNA for the CDR3: TGCGCCAGCAGCTTGGCCGGGTACGGCAATGAGCAGTTCTTC. Protein sequence: CASSLAGYGNEQFF.